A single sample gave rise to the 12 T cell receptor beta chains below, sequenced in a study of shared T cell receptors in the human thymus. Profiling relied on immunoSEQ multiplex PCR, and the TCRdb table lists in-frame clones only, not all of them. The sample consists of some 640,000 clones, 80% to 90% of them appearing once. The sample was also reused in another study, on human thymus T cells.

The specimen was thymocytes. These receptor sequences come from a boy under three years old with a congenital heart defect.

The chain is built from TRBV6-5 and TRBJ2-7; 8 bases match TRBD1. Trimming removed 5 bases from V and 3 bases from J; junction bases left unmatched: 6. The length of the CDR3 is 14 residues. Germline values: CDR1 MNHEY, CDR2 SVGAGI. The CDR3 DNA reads TGTGCCAGCAGTCTCGGACAGGGTAGCTACGAGCAGTACTTC. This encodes CASSLGQGSYEQYF.

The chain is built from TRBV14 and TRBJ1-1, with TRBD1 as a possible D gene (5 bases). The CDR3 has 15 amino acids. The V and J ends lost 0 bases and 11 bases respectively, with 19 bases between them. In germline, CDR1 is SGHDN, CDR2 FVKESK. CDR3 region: CASSQDSKGPGVAFF. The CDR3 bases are TGTGCCAGCAGCCAAGATTCTAAGGGGCCGGGGGTGGCTTTCTTT.

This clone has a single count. The CDR3 nucleotides are TGTGCCAGCAAGCCCAGAGGGCACACCGGGGAGCTGTTTTTT. It specifies CASKPRGHTGELFF. V gene TRBV28 combines with J gene TRBJ2-2; a possible D gene is TRBD2 (5 bases). Trimming removed 7 bases at V and 3 bases at J, with 12 bases between. The CDR3 loop spans 14 amino acids. Germline V gene sequence: CDR1 MDHEN, CDR2 SYDVKM.

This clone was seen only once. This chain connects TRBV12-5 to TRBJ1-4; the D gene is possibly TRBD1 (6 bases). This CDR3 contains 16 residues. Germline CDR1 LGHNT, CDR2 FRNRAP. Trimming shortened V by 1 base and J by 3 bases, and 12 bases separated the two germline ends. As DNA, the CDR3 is TGTGCTAGTGGTTTGGGGGGCAGGGGCCCTAATGAAAAACTGTTTTTT. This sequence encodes CASGLGGRGPNEKLFF.

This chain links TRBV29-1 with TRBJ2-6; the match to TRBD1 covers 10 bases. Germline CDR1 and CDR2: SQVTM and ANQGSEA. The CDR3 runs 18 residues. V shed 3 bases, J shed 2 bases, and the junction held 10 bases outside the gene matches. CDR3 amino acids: CSVENSRQGAAGANVLTF. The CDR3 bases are TGCAGCGTTGAGAATTCGAGACAGGGGGCCGCTGGGGCCAACGTCCTGACTTTC.

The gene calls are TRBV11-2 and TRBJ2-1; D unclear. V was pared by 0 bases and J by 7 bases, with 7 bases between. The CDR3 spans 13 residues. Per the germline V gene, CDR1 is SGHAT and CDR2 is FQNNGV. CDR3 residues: CASSLDIRNEQFF. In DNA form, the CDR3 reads TGTGCCAGCAGCTTAGATATTCGTAATGAGCAGTTCTTC.

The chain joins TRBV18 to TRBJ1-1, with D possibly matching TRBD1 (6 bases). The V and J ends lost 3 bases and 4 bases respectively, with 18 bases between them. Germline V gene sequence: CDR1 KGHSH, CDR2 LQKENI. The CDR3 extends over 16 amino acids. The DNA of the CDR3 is TGTGCCAGCTCACCCCCGGGCAGGGGATCTTCCACTGAAGCTTTCTTT. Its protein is CASSPPGRGSSTEAFF.

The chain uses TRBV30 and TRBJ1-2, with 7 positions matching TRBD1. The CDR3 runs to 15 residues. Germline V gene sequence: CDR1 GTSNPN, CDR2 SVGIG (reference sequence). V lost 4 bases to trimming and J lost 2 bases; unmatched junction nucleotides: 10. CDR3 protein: CAWITKGQTNYGYTF. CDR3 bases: TGTGCCTGGATCACTAAGGGACAGACGAACTATGGCTACACCTTC.

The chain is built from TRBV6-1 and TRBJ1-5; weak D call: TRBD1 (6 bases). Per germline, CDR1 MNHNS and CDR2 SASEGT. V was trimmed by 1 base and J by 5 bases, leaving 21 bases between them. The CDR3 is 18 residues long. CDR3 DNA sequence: TGTGCCAGCAGTGAAGGATTCGGGTCCTCCAGGGGCGATCAGCCCCAGCATTTT. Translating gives CASSEGFGSSRGDQPQHF.

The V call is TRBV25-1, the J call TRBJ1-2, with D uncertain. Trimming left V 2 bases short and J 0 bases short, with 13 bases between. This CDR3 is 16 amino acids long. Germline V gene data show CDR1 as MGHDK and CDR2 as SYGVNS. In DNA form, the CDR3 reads TGTGCCAGCAGTGAAATGGGTACAGCAGCTAACTATGGCTACACCTTC. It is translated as CASSEMGTAANYGYTF.

Here the CDR3 DNA reads TGCAGCGCCTCGGGACTAGCGGATGACAACGAGCAGTACTTC. Translation: CSASGLADDNEQYF. The gene calls are TRBV29-1 and TRBJ2-7; 11 nucleotides agree with TRBD2. Germline CDR1 SQVTM, CDR2 ANQGSEA. Trimming cost V 7 bases and J 5 bases; bases outside gene matches: 10. The CDR3 has 14 residues.

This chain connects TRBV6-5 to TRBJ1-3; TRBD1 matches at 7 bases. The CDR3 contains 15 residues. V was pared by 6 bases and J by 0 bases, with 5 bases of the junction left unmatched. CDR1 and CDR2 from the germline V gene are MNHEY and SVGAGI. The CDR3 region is CASRPQGGSGNTIYF. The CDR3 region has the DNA TGTGCCAGCAGACCTCAGGGGGGCTCTGGAAACACCATATATTTT.